The rows below give T cell receptor beta chains drawn from one sample of a study of Ad26.COV2.S vaccination and SARS-CoV-2 variants. Measured with immunoSEQ multiplex PCR; TCRdb has only the in-frame clones, and not every one. There are about 350,000 clones in the sample; 80% to 90% occur only once, and about 10% lies in the top ten. This material consisted of peripheral blood, taken in a trial of Ad26.COV2.S vaccine versus placebo. These receptors were taken from a person between 18 and 65 years old who received the Ad26.COV2.S COVID-19 vaccine or a placebo. Each CDR3 is given with its conserved first and last residue. The order of the fields is J gene, clone size, D gene, CDR3 length, V gene, CDR3 DNA, CDR3 protein. D genes are given only for firm matches. Some rows have no size entry. The others give once, few or many, or a class for an expanded clone.

J: TRBJ2-1; size: NA; D: NA; length: 13; V: TRBV29-1; DNA: TGCAGCGTGAGGGGGGTATCCTACAATGAGCAGTTCTTC; CDR3: CSVRGVSYNEQFF
J: TRBJ2-2; size: NA; D: NA; length: 15; V: TRBV7-3; DNA: TGTGCCAGCAGCTTAGCCGGACTAAACACCGGGGAGCTGTTTTTT; CDR3: CASSLAGLNTGELFF
J: TRBJ1-2; size: NA; D: NA; length: 13; V: TRBV6-2/TRBV6-3; DNA: TGTGCCAGCAGCTGGGGACGTACCTATGGCTACACCTTC; CDR3: CASSWGRTYGYTF
J: TRBJ1-2; size: few; D: TRBD1; length: 15; V: TRBV29-1; DNA: TGCAGCGTTGGGTTTCCAGGACAGGGGGCTCAGGGCTACACCTTC; CDR3: CSVGFPGQGAQGYTF
J: TRBJ2-7; size: NA; D: TRBD1; length: 18; V: TRBV7-2; DNA: TGTGCCAGCAGCTTAGGAAGCAAGGGACAGAATAATCTCTACGAGCAGTACTTC; CDR3: CASSLGSKGQNNLYEQYF
J: TRBJ2-5; size: NA; D: NA; length: 16; V: TRBV7-9; DNA: TGTGCCAGCAGCTTCCGGGACCGCCCCCGGAAGGAGACCCAGTACTTC; CDR3: CASSFRDRPRKETQYF
J: TRBJ2-7; size: few; D: TRBD1; length: 16; V: TRBV30; DNA: TGTGCCTGGAGTGTTCAGGGGACAGGGGGCTTCAACGAGCAGTACTTC; CDR3: CAWSVQGTGGFNEQYF
J: TRBJ1-1; size: NA; D: NA; length: 13; V: TRBV9; DNA: TGTGCCAGCAGCGTAGCAGTAGGCACTGAAGCTTTCTTT; CDR3: CASSVAVGTEAFF
J: TRBJ2-5; size: NA; D: TRBD1; length: 14; V: TRBV5-1; DNA: TGCGCCAGCAGTTCCGGACAGGGTGGTGAGACCCAGTACTTC; CDR3: CASSSGQGGETQYF
J: TRBJ2-6; size: NA; D: NA; length: 16; V: TRBV28; DNA: TGTGCCAGCAGTTTGGGGGGGGCTGGTGGGGCCAACGTCCTGACTTTC; CDR3: CASSLGGAGGANVLTF
J: TRBJ1-1; size: NA; D: TRBD1; length: 16; V: TRBV9; DNA: TGTGCCAGCAGCACGGGACAGGGGGCTATGGGCACTGAAGCTTTCTTT; CDR3: CASSTGQGAMGTEAFF
J: TRBJ1-1; size: NA; D: TRBD1; length: 15; V: TRBV7-9; DNA: TGTGCCAGCAGCTTAGGACAGGGTTTGAACACTGAAGCTTTCTTT; CDR3: CASSLGQGLNTEAFF
J: TRBJ1-2; size: few; D: TRBD1; length: 12; V: TRBV30; DNA: TGTGCCTGGAGTGGAGGGGGCCAAGGCTACACCTTC; CDR3: CAWSGGGQGYTF
J: TRBJ2-7; size: NA; D: TRBD1; length: 13; V: TRBV20-1; DNA: TGCAGTGCAAGTGACAGGGGTCCCTACGAGCAGTACTTC; CDR3: CSASDRGPYEQYF
J: TRBJ1-5; size: NA; D: NA; length: 12; V: TRBV24-1; DNA: TGTGCCACCAGTGAGCAGAATCAGCCCCAGCATTTT; CDR3: CATSEQNQPQHF
J: TRBJ1-2; size: few; D: NA; length: 12; V: TRBV7-2; DNA: TGTGCCAGCAGCTTAGGTAGGACTGGCTACACCTTC; CDR3: CASSLGRTGYTF
J: TRBJ2-2; size: NA; D: TRBD1; length: 17; V: TRBV28; DNA: TGTGCCAGCAGTGCCTGGGACAGGGGGCGCATCACCGGGGAGCTGTTTTTT; CDR3: CASSAWDRGRITGELFF
J: TRBJ1-1; size: NA; D: NA; length: 12; V: TRBV23-1; DNA: TGCGCCAGCAGTCTGAGGCCGAGTGGAGCTTTCTTT; CDR3: CASSLRPSGAFF
J: TRBJ1-1; size: NA; D: NA; length: 14; V: TRBV11-2; DNA: TGTGCCAGCAGCTACGGGGTTGGGGGGACTGAAGCTTTCTTT; CDR3: CASSYGVGGTEAFF
J: TRBJ1-6; size: once; D: TRBD1; length: 13; V: TRBV5-5; DNA: TGTGCCAGCAGCTTCCAGGGGGATTCACCCCTCCACTTT; CDR3: CASSFQGDSPLHF
J: TRBJ1-1; size: few; D: NA; length: 16; V: TRBV5-6; DNA: TGTGCCAGCAGCTTGGGGTTAGGTCTACAGAACACTGAAGCTTTCTTT; CDR3: CASSLGLGLQNTEAFF
J: TRBJ1-2; size: NA; D: TRBD1; length: 16; V: TRBV4-1; DNA: TGCGCCAGCAGCCAACTACAGGGGGTGGGTAACTATGGCTACACCTTC; CDR3: CASSQLQGVGNYGYTF
J: TRBJ2-6; size: few; D: NA; length: 14; V: TRBV19; DNA: TGTGCCAGTAGTATCGGACCTGGGGCCAACGTCCTGACTTTC; CDR3: CASSIGPGANVLTF
J: TRBJ2-2; size: few; D: NA; length: 12; V: TRBV27; DNA: TGTGCCAGCAGTTTAACGGCCGGGGAGCTGTTTTTT; CDR3: CASSLTAGELFF
J: TRBJ2-1; size: NA; D: TRBD2; length: 17; V: TRBV28; DNA: TGTGCCAGCAGTTTAGCTTCTAGCGGAACCCGGGGGAATGAGCAGTTCTTC; CDR3: CASSLASSGTRGNEQFF
J: TRBJ1-2; size: NA; D: TRBD1; length: 15; V: TRBV29-1; DNA: TGCAGCGCCTTCCCTCCCGGGACAGGGGTTTATGGCTACACCTTC; CDR3: CSAFPPGTGVYGYTF
J: TRBJ2-3; size: NA; D: NA; length: 17; V: TRBV6-2/TRBV6-3; DNA: TGTGCCAGCAGTTACCAGCTGGGGGCGTCTAGCACAGATACGCAGTATTTT; CDR3: CASSYQLGASSTDTQYF
J: TRBJ2-1; size: NA; D: TRBD2; length: 14; V: TRBV19; DNA: TGTGCCAGTAGTATGCTCTGGGGGGGTTATGAGCAGTTCTTC; CDR3: CASSMLWGGYEQFF
J: TRBJ2-2; size: NA; D: NA; length: 16; V: TRBV7-2; DNA: TGTGCCAGCAGCTTAGGAGTAAGCCAGTACACCGGGGAGCTGTTTTTT; CDR3: CASSLGVSQYTGELFF
J: TRBJ2-7; size: NA; D: TRBD1; length: 13; V: TRBV28; DNA: TGTGCCAGCAGTCTGACAGGGTCCTACGAGCAGTACTTC; CDR3: CASSLTGSYEQYF
J: TRBJ2-5; size: NA; D: TRBD1; length: 15; V: TRBV11-1; DNA: TGTGCCAGCAGCTTAGGCAGGGGGTCTTTCGGGACCCAGTACTTC; CDR3: CASSLGRGSFGTQYF
J: TRBJ1-6; size: NA; D: NA; length: 15; V: TRBV2; DNA: TGTGCCAGCAGTTACAGGAGCTCCTATAATTCACCCCTCCACTTT; CDR3: CASSYRSSYNSPLHF
J: TRBJ1-6; size: NA; D: NA; length: 14; V: TRBV6-4; DNA: TGTGCCAGCAGTGGAGGGGCCCTTAATTCACCCCTCCACTTT; CDR3: CASSGGALNSPLHF
J: TRBJ1-3; size: NA; D: NA; length: 16; V: TRBV27; DNA: TGTGCCAGCAGTTTTGGGGGCGCGGGAGCTGGAAACACCATATATTTT; CDR3: CASSFGGAGAGNTIYF
J: TRBJ1-3; size: NA; D: NA; length: 16; V: TRBV4-1; DNA: TGCGCCAGCAGCCAAGATAGGCTGATCTCTGGAAACACCATATATTTT; CDR3: CASSQDRLISGNTIYF
J: TRBJ1-4; size: NA; D: NA; length: 15; V: TRBV7-9; DNA: TGTGCCAGTGGACGCTCGGGGCTCACTAATGAAAAACTGTTTTTT; CDR3: CASGRSGLTNEKLFF
J: TRBJ1-1; size: NA; D: TRBD1; length: 14; V: TRBV19; DNA: TGTGCCAGTATCCCCAGGGGGGTGAACACTGAAGCTTTCTTT; CDR3: CASIPRGVNTEAFF
J: TRBJ2-7; size: once; D: TRBD2; length: 15; V: TRBV7-2; DNA: TGTGCCAGCAGCCAGCAAGCGGGGACCTCCTACGAGCAGTACTTC; CDR3: CASSQQAGTSYEQYF
J: TRBJ2-1; size: NA; D: NA; length: 14; V: TRBV7-9; DNA: TGTGCCAGCAGCTTAGTAGCGGAGAACAATGAGCAGTTCTTC; CDR3: CASSLVAENNEQFF
J: TRBJ2-4; size: NA; D: TRBD2; length: 16; V: TRBV24-1; DNA: TGTGCCACCAGTGATTCCGGGACTAGCGGGACAAACATTCAGTACTTC; CDR3: CATSDSGTSGTNIQYF
J: TRBJ1-5; size: NA; D: NA; length: 13; V: TRBV24-1; DNA: TGTGCCACCAGTGAGGGTTACAATCAGCCCCAGCATTTT; CDR3: CATSEGYNQPQHF
J: TRBJ2-7; size: NA; D: TRBD1; length: 13; V: TRBV29-1; DNA: TGCAGCGTAGGGACAGGGGGAGCCTACGAGCAGTACTTC; CDR3: CSVGTGGAYEQYF
J: TRBJ2-7; size: few; D: NA; length: 14; V: TRBV19; DNA: TGTGCCAGTAGTATCGACAGTTTAACCTACGAGCAGTACTTC; CDR3: CASSIDSLTYEQYF
J: TRBJ2-7; size: NA; D: NA; length: 15; V: TRBV7-6; DNA: TGTGCCAGCAGCCCAACTTCAGGGGAACCCTACGAGCAGTACTTC; CDR3: CASSPTSGEPYEQYF
J: TRBJ1-2; size: NA; D: TRBD1; length: 12; V: TRBV7-9; DNA: TGTGCCAGCAGCACAGGGGCCGATGGCTACACCTTC; CDR3: CASSTGADGYTF
J: TRBJ2-7; size: few; D: TRBD2; length: 15; V: TRBV27; DNA: TGTGCCAGCAGTTCTCTAGCGGGAGGGGCCTACGAGCAGTACTTC; CDR3: CASSSLAGGAYEQYF
J: TRBJ1-3; size: NA; D: NA; length: 14; V: TRBV7-6; DNA: TGTGCCAGCAGCCGGACAGTCTCTGGAAACACCATATATTTT; CDR3: CASSRTVSGNTIYF
J: TRBJ1-1; size: NA; D: TRBD1; length: 15; V: TRBV11-2; DNA: TGTGCCAGCAGCTCCTCAGACAGGGCGAACACTGAAGCTTTCTTT; CDR3: CASSSSDRANTEAFF
J: TRBJ1-2; size: few; D: TRBD1; length: 15; V: TRBV7-9; DNA: TGTGCCAGCAGCTTAGGGACAGGGTTAAACTATGGCTACACCTTC; CDR3: CASSLGTGLNYGYTF
J: TRBJ1-6; size: few; D: TRBD1; length: 14; V: TRBV4-1; DNA: TGCGCCAGCAGCCCAGGGGGCGGTAATTCACCCCTCCACTTT; CDR3: CASSPGGGNSPLHF
J: TRBJ1-6; size: NA; D: NA; length: 14; V: TRBV7-9; DNA: TGTGCCAGCAGCTTAGTAGACTGGAATTCACCCCTCCACTTT; CDR3: CASSLVDWNSPLHF
J: TRBJ1-1; size: NA; D: TRBD1; length: 13; V: TRBV12-3/TRBV12-4; DNA: TGTGCCAGCAGCTTACAGGGGGCAGGTGAAGCTTTCTTT; CDR3: CASSLQGAGEAFF
J: TRBJ2-1; size: NA; D: NA; length: 14; V: TRBV28; DNA: TGTGCCAGCAGTCCCAATTCCCCTAGCAATGAGCAGTTCTTC; CDR3: CASSPNSPSNEQFF
J: TRBJ1-1; size: NA; D: NA; length: 13; V: TRBV18; DNA: TGTGCCAGCTCAATACAGGGGAACACTGAAGCTTTCTTT; CDR3: CASSIQGNTEAFF
J: TRBJ2-3; size: NA; D: TRBD2; length: 15; V: TRBV2; DNA: TGTGCCAGCAACCCATGGGAGGGCGGGACAGATACGCAGTATTTT; CDR3: CASNPWEGGTDTQYF